This T cell receptor beta chain was sequenced during a study of T cell responses to AZD1222 COVID-19 vaccine. Study-wide results and caveats: Regions 160-218 and 743-854 dominated among vaccine-associated CD4 TCRs spanning spike.

Note on this clone: Its antigen is still unknown.

The CDR3 is made up of 14 amino acids. Trimming cost V 1 base and J 1 base, with 5 bases left between them. Germline V gene lookup returns CDR1 SGHTA and CDR2 FQGNSA. Clones were read by immunoSEQ multiplex PCR, and TCRdb kept only the in-frame ones, dropping some. The sample includes more than 110,000 clones, 92% of them seen just once. The clonotype originates from an adult in good health. The specimen comprised peripheral blood, sampled on day 0 of AZD1222 vaccination. The J gene is TRBJ2-4, the V gene TRBV7-2; no reliable D call. Here the CDR3 reads CASSLVRAKNIQYF. In DNA, the CDR3 is TGTGCCAGCAGCTTAGTGAGGGCCAAAAACATTCAGTACTTC.